This T cell receptor beta chain came from a study of cytomegalovirus exposure and HLA in healthy donors. Study outcomes and limitations: Cytomegalovirus-associated TCR beta chains were listed, numbering more than 150. Reports indicated that the classifier achieved high specificity and sensitivity in diagnosing cytomegalovirus status. Some public TCRs appeared in many individuals, while most sequences were rare. Under in vitro conditions, a few CMV-associated chains were confirmed as specific for CMV antigens.

Details on this clone: The antigen is unknown.

Data came from immunoSEQ multiplex PCR; TCRdb stores just in-frame clones and leaves some out. The sample yields 100,000 or so clones, approximately 88% seen once. This CDR3 region has 13 residues. CDR1 and CDR2 from the germline V gene are MNHEY and SMNVEV (reference sequence). This chain joins TRBV27 and TRBJ2-7; TRBD2 agrees at 8 bases. Material for sequencing was PBMCs. The sequence derives from a woman in her thirties in good health and CMV-seronegative. The CDR3 sequence: CASRSGSSYEQYF. CDR3 sequence (DNA): TGTGCTAGCCGAAGCGGGAGCTCCTACGAGCAGTACTTC.